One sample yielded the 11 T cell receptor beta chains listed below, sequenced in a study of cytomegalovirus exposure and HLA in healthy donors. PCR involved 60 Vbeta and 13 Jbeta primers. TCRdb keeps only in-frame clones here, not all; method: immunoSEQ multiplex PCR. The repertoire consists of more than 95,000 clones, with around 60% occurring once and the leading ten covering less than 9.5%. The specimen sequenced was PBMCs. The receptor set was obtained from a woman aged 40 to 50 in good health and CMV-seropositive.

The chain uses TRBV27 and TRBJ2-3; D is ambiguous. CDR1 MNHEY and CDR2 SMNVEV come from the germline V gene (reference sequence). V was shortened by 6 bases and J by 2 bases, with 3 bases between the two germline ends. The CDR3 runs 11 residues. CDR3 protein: CASSHTDTQYF. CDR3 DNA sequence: TGTGCCAGCAGCCACACAGATACGCAGTATTTT.

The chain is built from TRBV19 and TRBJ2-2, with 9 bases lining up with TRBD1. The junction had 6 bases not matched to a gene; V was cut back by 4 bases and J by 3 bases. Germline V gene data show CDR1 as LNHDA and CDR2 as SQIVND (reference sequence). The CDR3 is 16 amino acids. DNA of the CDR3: TGTGCCAGTAGTAATCCAGGACAGGGGTACACCGGGGAGCTGTTTTTT. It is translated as CASSNPGQGYTGELFF.

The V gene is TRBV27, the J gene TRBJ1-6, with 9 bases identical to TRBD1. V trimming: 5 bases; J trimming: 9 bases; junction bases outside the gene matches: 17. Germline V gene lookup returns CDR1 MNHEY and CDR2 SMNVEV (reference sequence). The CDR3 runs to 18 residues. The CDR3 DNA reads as TGTGCCAGCAGTATACAATTACCGGGACAGGGTAACAGTTCACCCCTCCACTTT. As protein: CASSIQLPGQGNSSPLHF.

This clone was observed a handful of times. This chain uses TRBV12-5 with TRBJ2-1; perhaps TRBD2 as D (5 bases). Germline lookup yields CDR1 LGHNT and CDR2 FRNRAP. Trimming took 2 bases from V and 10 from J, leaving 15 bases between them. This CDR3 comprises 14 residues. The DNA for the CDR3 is TGTGCTAGTGGTTTGCCACCGAGGACTTGGGAGCAGTTCTTC. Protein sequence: CASGLPPRTWEQFF.

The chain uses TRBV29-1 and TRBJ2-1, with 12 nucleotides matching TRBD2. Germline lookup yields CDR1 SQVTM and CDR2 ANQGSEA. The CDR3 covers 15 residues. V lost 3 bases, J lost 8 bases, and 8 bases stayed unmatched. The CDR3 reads CSVETSGSSVHEQFF. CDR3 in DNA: TGCAGCGTTGAGACTAGCGGGAGTTCTGTGCATGAGCAGTTCTTC.

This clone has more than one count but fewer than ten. The CDR3 DNA reads as TGTGCCAGCTCACCGGACAGGTTTGAAGGCTACACCTTC. Its protein is CASSPDRFEGYTF. The chain has TRBV18 and TRBJ1-2; the match to TRBD1 covers 7 bases. From germline, CDR1 is KGHSH and CDR2 LQKENI. This CDR3 has 13 amino acids. J gave up 8 bases and V 3 bases, and 6 bases lay outside the gene matches.

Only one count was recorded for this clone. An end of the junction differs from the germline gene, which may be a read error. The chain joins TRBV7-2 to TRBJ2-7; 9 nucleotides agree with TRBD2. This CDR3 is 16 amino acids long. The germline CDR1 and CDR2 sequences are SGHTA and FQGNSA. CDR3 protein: CVSSLQVAGVSYEQYF. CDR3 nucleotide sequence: TGTGTCAGCAGCTTACAAGTAGCGGGAGTAAGCTACGAGCAGTACTTC.

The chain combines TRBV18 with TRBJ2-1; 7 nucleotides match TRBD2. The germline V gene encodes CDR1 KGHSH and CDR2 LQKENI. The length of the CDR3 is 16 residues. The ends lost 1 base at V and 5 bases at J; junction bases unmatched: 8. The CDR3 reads CASSPLVRGGHNEQFF. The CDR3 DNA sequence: TGTGCCAGCTCACCACTTGTTAGGGGAGGGCACAATGAGCAGTTCTTC.

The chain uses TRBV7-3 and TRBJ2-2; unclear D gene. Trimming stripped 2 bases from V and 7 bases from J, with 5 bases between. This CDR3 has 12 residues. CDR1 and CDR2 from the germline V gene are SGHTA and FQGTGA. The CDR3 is CASSLSVGELFF. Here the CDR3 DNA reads TGTGCCAGCAGCTTATCTGTCGGGGAGCTGTTTTTT.

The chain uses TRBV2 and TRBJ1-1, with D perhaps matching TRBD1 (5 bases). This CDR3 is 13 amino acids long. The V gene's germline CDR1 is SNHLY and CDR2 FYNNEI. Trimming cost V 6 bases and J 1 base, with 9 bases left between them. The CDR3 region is CASRGEENTEAFF. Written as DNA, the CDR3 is TGTGCCAGCAGGGGGGAGGAGAACACTGAAGCTTTCTTT.

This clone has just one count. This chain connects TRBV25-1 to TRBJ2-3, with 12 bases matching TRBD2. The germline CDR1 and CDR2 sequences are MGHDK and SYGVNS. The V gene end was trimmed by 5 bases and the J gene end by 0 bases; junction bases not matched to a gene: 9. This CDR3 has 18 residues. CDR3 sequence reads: CASSPRLAGEVSTDTQYF. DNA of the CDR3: TGTGCCAGCAGTCCTAGACTAGCGGGAGAAGTAAGCACAGATACGCAGTATTTT.